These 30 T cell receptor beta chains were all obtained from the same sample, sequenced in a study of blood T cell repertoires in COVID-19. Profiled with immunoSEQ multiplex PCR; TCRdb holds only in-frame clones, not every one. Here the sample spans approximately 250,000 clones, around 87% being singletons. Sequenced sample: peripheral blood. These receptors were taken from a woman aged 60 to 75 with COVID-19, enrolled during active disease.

In DNA form, the CDR3 reads TGTGCCAGCAGCTCGCCGGGGGAGCGGGATATCTCCTACAATGAGCAGTTCTTC. Protein: CASSSPGERDISYNEQFF. The V call is TRBV7-9, the J call TRBJ2-1; 7 bases fit TRBD2. V trimming: 4 bases; J trimming: 0 bases; junction bases outside the gene matches: 12. Germline assignment: CDR1 SEHNR and CDR2 FQNEAQ (reference sequence). This CDR3 comprises 18 residues.

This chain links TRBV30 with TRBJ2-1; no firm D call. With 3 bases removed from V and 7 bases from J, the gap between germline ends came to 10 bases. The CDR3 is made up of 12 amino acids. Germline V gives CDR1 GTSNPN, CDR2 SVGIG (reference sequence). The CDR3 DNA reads TGTGCCTGGAGAAACTTGCTTAATGAGCAGTTCTTC. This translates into CAWRNLLNEQFF.

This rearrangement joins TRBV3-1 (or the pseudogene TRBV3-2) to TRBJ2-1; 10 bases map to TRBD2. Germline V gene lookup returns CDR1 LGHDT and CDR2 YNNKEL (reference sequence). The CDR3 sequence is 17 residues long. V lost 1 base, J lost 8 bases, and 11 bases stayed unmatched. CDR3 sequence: CASSQVKVSGRTDEQFF. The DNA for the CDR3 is TGTGCCAGCAGCCAAGTTAAGGTTAGCGGGAGGACGGATGAGCAGTTCTTC.

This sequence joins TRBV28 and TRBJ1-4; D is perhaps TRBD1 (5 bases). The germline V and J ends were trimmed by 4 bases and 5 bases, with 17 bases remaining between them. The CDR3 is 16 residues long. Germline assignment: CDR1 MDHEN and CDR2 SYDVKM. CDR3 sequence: CASSSSGTLMNEKLFF. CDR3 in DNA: TGTGCCAGCAGTTCCTCCGGGACTCTAATGAATGAAAAACTGTTTTTT.

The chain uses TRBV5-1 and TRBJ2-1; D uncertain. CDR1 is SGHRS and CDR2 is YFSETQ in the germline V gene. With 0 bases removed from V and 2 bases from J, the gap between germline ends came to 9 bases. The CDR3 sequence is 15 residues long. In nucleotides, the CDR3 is TGCGCCAGCAGCTTGGGAGGCCAGACCTACAATGAGCAGTTCTTC. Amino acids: CASSLGGQTYNEQFF.

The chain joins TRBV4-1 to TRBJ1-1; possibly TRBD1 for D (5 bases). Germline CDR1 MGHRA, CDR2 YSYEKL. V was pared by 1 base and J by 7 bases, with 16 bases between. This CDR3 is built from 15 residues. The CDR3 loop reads CASSQAERGSDEAFF. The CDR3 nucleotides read TGCGCCAGCAGCCAAGCCGAGCGGGGCTCGGATGAAGCTTTCTTT.

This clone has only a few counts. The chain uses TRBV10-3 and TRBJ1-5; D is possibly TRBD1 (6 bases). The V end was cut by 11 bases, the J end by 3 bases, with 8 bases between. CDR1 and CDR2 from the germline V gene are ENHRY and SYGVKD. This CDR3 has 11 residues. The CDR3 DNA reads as TGTGCCGGGGGCACCAATCAGCCCCAGCATTTT. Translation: CAGGTNQPQHF.

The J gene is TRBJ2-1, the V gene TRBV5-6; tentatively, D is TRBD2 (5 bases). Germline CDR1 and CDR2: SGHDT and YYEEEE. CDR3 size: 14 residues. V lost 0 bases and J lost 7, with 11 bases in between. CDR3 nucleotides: TGTGCCAGCAGCTTGGCTAATTCGGGGAATGAGCAGTTCTTC. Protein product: CASSLANSGNEQFF.

The CDR3 spells CASSKDRMNTEAFF. CDR3 nucleotide sequence: TGTGCCAGCAGCAAGGACAGAATGAACACTGAAGCTTTCTTT. The rearrangement joins TRBV11-2 to TRBJ1-1, with D perhaps TRBD1 (6 bases). V was clipped by 5 bases and J by 0 bases, with 10 bases between them. Germline-derived CDR1 and CDR2 are SGHAT and FQNNGV. CDR3 length: 14 amino acids.

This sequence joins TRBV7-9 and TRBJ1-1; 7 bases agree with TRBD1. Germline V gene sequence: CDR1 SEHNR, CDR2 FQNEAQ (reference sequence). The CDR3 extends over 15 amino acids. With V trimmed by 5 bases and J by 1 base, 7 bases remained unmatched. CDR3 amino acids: CASSIDRAGNTEAFF. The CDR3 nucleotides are TGTGCCAGCAGCATCGACAGGGCGGGGAACACTGAAGCTTTCTTT.

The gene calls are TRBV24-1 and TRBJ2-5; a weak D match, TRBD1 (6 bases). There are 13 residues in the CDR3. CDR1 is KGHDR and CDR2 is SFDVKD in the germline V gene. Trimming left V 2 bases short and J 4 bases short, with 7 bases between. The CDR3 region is CATSDSGVETQYF. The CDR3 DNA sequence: TGTGCCACCAGTGATTCAGGGGTAGAGACCCAGTACTTC.

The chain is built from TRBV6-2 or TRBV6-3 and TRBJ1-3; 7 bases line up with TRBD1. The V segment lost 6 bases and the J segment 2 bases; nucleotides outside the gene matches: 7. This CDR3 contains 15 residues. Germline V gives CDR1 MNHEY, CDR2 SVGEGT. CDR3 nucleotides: TGTGCCAGCAGCCGCCCGACAGGGACTGGAAACACCATATATTTT. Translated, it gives CASSRPTGTGNTIYF.

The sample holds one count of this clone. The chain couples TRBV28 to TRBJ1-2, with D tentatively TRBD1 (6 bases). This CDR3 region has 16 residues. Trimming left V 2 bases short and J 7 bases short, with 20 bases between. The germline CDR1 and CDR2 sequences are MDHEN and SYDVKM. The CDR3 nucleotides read TGTGCCAGCAGTTTACCCAACAGGGTTGGTCTTCGTGGCTACACCTTC. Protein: CASSLPNRVGLRGYTF.

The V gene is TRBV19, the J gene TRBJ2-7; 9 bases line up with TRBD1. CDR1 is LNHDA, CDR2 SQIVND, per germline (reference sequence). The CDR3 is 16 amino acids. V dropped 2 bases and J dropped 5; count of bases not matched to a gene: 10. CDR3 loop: CASSINRGRRGDEQYF. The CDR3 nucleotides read TGTGCCAGTAGTATAAACAGGGGGCGTCGAGGGGACGAGCAGTACTTC.

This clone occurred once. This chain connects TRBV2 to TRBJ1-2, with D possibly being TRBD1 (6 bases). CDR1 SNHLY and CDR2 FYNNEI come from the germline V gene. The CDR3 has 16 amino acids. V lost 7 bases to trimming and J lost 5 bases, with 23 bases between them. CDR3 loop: CASMEEQGLLGYGYTF. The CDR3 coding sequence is TGTGCCAGCATGGAAGAACAGGGCCTCCTGGGGTATGGCTACACCTTC.

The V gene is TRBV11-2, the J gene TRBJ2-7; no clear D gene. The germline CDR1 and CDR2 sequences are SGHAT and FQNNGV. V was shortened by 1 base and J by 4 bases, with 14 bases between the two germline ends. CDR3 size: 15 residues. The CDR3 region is CASSLVRGLKYEQYF. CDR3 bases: TGTGCCAGCAGCTTAGTCCGAGGCTTAAAATACGAGCAGTACTTC.

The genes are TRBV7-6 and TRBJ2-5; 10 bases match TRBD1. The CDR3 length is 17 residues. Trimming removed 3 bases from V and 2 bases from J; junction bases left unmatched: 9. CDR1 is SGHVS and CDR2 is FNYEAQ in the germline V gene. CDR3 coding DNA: TGTGCCAGCAGCTTGGGGACAGGGGCGAACTTTCAAGAGACCCAGTACTTC. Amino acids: CASSLGTGANFQETQYF.

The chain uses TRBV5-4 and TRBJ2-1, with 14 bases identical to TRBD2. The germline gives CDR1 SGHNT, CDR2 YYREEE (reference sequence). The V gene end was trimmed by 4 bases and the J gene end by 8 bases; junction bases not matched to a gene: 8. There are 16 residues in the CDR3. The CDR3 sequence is CASSPGGLAGVDEQFF. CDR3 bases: TGTGCCAGCAGCCCGGGGGGACTAGCGGGAGTTGATGAGCAGTTCTTC.

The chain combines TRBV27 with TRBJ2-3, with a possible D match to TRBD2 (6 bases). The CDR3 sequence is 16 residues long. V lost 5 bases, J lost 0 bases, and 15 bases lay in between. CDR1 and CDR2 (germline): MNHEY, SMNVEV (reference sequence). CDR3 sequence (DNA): TGTGCCAGCAGTAACCAACTAGCCGGTAGCACAGATACGCAGTATTTT. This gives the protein CASSNQLAGSTDTQYF.

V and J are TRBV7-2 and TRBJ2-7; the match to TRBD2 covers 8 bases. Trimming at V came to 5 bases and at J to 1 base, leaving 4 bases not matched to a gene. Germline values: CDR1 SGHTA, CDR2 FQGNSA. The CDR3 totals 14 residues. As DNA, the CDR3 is TGTGCCAGCAGCCGGACTAGCTTGTCCTACGAGCAGTACTTC. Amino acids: CASSRTSLSYEQYF.

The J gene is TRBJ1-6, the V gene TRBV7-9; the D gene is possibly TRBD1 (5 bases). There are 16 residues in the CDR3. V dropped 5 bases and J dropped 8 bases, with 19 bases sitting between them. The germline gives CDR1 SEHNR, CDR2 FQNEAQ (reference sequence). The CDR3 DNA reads TGTGCCAGCAGCCCCGATACGGGGACTGCTGATTCACCCCTCCACTTT. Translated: CASSPDTGTADSPLHF.

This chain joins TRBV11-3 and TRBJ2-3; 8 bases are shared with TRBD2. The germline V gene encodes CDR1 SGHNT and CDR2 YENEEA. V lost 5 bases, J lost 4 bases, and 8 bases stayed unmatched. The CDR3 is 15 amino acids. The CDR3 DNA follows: TGTGCCAGCAGCCCAGGACTAGCCAGGGCAGATACGCAGTATTTT. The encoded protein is CASSPGLARADTQYF. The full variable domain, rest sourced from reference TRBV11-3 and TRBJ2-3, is EAGVVQSPRYKIIEKKQPVAFWCNPISGHNTLYWYLQNLGQGPELLIRYENEEAVDDSQLPKDRFSAERLKGVDSTLKIQPAELGDSAVYLCASSPGLARADTQYFGPGTRLTVL.

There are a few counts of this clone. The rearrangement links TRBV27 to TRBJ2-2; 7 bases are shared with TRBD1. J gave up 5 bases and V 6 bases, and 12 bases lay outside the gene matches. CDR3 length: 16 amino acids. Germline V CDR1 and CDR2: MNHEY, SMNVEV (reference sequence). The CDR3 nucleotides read TGTGCCAGCAGGCTACAGGGGCTATTATCAACCGGGGAGCTGTTTTTT. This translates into CASRLQGLLSTGELFF.

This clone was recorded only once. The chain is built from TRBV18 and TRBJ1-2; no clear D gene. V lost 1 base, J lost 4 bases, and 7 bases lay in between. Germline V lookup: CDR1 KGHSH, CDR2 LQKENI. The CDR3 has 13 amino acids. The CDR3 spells CASSPQDSYGYTF. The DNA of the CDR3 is TGTGCCAGCTCACCACAGGACTCCTATGGCTACACCTTC.

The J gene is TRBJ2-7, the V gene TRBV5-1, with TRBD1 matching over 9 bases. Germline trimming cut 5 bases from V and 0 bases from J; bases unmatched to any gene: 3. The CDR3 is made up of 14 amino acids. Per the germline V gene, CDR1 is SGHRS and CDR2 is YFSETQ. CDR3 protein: CASRSGQGSYEQYF. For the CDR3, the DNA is TGCGCCAGCAGATCGGGACAGGGCTCCTACGAGCAGTACTTC. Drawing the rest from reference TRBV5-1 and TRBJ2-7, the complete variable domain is KAGVTQTPRYLIKTRGQQVTLSCSPISGHRSVSWYQQTPGQGLQFLFEYFSETQRNKGNFPGRFSGRQFSNSRSEMNVSTLELGDSALYLCASRSGQGSYEQYFGPGTRLTVT.

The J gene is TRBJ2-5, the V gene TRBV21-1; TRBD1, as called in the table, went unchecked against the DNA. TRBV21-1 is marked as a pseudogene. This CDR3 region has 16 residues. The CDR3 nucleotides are TGTGCCAGCACCAAAAAAACCCCAGGGGGCAGGGAGACCCAGTACTTC. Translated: CASTKKTPGGRETQYF.

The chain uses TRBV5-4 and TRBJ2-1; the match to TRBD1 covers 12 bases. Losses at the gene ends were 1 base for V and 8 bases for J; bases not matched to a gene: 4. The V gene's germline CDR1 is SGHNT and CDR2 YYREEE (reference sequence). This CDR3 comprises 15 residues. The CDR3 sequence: CASSLSGTGGDEQFF. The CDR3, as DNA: TGTGCCAGCAGCTTGTCCGGGACAGGGGGCGATGAGCAGTTCTTC.

The CDR3 protein is CASSLTAVNTEAFF. In DNA form, the CDR3 reads TGTGCCAGCAGCTTAACGGCCGTGAACACTGAAGCTTTCTTT. The V gene is TRBV7-3, the J gene TRBJ1-1; D is unclear. This CDR3 has 14 amino acids. Trimming left V 0 bases short and J 0 bases short, with 5 bases between. Germline V gene data show CDR1 as SGHTA and CDR2 as FQGTGA.

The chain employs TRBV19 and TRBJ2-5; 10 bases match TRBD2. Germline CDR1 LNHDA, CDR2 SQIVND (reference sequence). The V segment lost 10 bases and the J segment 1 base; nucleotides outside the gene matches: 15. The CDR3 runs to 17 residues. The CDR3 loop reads CATKTGGAGGPQETQYF. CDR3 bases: TGTGCCACCAAGACGGGGGGAGCGGGAGGGCCCCAAGAGACCCAGTACTTC.

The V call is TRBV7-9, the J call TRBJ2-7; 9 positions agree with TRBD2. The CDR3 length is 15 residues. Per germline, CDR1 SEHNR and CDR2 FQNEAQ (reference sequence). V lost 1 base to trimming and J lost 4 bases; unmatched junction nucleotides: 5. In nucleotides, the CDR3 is TGTGCCAGCAGCTTAGGGCTAGCGGGAAGTTACGAGCAGTACTTC. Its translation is CASSLGLAGSYEQYF. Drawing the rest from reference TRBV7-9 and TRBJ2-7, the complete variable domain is DTGVSQNPRHKITKRGQNVTFRCDPISEHNRLYWYRQTLGQGPEFLTYFQNEAQLEKSRLLSDRFSAERPKGSFSTLEIQRTEQGDSAMYLCASSLGLAGSYEQYFGPGTRLTVT.